Below, one T cell receptor (beta chain) is given with its context. Its antigen is not identified. This sample stems from a study of STAT5B mutations in CD4+ large granular lymphocyte leukemia. The study's findings and limits: Data were not HLA-matched across samples. Patient CD4-sorted repertoires looked more clonal than healthy CD4+ repertoires, even without putative leukemic clones. No patients shared main leukemic clonotypes, though roughly 25% appeared at low frequency elsewhere. Compared with healthy controls (2/35), patient top clones favored TRBV06 (8/27).

Germline V gives CDR1 SGHDT, CDR2 YYEEEE. The CDR3 consists of 17 residues. Germline trimming cut 6 bases from V and 4 bases from J; bases unmatched to any gene: 15. Sequenced by immunoSEQ multiplex PCR; TCRdb stores in-frame clones only, minus some. The sample holds roughly 30,000 clones, approximately 73% seen once. The J gene is TRBJ2-1, the V gene TRBV5-6, with 8 bases lining up with TRBD2. Material for sequencing was CD4+ T cells from blood buffy coats. The TCR sequence derives from a human donor in good health. The CDR3 DNA reads TGTGCCAGCATCCTGGGACCCGGGGTAGCGGGATACAATGAGCAGTTCTTC. Translated, it gives CASILGPGVAGYNEQFF.